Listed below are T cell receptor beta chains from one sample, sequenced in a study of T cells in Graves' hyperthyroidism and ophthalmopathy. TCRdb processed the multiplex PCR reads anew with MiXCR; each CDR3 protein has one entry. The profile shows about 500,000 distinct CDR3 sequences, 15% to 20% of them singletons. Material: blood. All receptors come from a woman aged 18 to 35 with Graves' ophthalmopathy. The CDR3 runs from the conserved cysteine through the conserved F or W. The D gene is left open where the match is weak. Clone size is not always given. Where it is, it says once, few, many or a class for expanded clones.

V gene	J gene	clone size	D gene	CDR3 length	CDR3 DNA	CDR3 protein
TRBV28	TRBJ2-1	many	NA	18	TGTGCCACTACCCCCTCCGGGACCCAAAAGCGCTACTACAATGAGCAGTTCTTC	CATTPSGTQKRYYNEQFF
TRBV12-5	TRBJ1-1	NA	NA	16	TGTGCTAGTGGTTTGGTACTAGGAGAGATGAACACTAAAGCTTTCTTT	CASGLVLGEMNTKAFF
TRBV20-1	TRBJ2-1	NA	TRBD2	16	TGCAGTGCTGCCACCCTTAGCGGGGGGGCGGCGTATGAGCAGTTCTTC	CSAATLSGGAAYEQFF
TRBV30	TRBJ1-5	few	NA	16	TGTGCCTGGAGTAGGGTTAGGGGTAGCAGCAATCAGCCCCAGCATTTT	CAWSRVRGSSNQPQHF
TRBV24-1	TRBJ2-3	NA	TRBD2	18	TGTGCCACCAGTGACCGACCCGACCTAGCGGAACGTACAGATACGCAGTATTTT	CATSDRPDLAERTDTQYF
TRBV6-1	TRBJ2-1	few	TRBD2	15	TGTGCCAGCAGTATAACTAGCGGGGGGGCCGATGAGCAGTTCTTC	CASSITSGGADEQFF
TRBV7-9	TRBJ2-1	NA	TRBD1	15	TGCGCCAGCAGCAAGGACAGGGGTCCTGGCAATGAGCAGTTCTTC	CASSKDRGPGNEQFF
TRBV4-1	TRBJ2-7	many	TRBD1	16	TGCGCCAGCAGCCAAGATGGCCCAGGGGGAACCTACGAGCAGTACTTC	CASSQDGPGGTYEQYF
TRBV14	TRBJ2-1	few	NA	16	TGTGCCAGCAGCCAAGATGTTTTAACAGTCTACAATGAGCAGTTCTTC	CASSQDVLTVYNEQFF
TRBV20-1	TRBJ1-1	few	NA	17	TGCAGTGCTAGAGATCGGGGCAGGGCATCGTTTCATACTGAAGCTTTCTTT	CSARDRGRASFHTEAFF
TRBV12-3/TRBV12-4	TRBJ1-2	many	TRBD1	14	TGTGCCAGCAGTTTCGGGACAGCCAACTATGGCTACACCTTC	CASSFGTANYGYTF
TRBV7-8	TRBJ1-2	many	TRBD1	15	TGTGCCAGCAGCTTAGACAGACAGGGTATCGGAGGCTACACCTTC	CASSLDRQGIGGYTF
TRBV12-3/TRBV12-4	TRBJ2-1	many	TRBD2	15	TGTGCCAGCAGTACCTTCGGGACTAGCGGGGGGGAGCAGTTCTTC	CASSTFGTSGGEQFF